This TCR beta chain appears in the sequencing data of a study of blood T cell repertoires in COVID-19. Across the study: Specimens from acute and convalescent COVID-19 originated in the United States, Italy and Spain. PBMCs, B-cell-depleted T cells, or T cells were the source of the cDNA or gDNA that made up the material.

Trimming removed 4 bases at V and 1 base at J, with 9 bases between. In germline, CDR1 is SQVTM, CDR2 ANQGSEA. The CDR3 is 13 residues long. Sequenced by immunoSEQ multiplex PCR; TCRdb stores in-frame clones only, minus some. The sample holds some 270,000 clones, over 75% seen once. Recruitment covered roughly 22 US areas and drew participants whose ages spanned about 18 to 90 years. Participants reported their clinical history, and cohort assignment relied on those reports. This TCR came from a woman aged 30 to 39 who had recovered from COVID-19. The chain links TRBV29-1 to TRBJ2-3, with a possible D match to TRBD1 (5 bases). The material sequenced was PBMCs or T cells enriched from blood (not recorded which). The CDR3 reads CSVVKGGTDTQYF. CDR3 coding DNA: TGCAGCGTTGTAAAAGGGGGCACAGATACGCAGTATTTT.